This is a list of T cell receptor beta chains from one sample in a study of blood T cell repertoires in COVID-19. The method was immunoSEQ multiplex PCR; TCRdb's version includes in-frame clones alone and lacks a portion of them. Of about 230,000 clones listed, approximately 90% are singletons. Sequencing used PBMCs or T cells enriched from blood (not recorded which). These receptor sequences come from a woman aged 40-49 years with acute COVID-19. CDR3s include the opening cysteine and the closing phenylalanine or tryptophan. A D gene is named only where the DNA matches it firmly. Size is stated for part of the rows, as once, few or many counts, or as a class when the clone is expanded.

TRBV18	TRBJ1-2	TRBD1	NA	13	CASSQDRENGYTF	TGTGCCAGCTCACAAGACAGGGAGAATGGCTACACCTTC
TRBV29-1	TRBJ1-2	TRBD1	NA	11	CSVETGAGYTF	TGCAGCGTGGAGACAGGGGCTGGCTACACCTTC
TRBV27	TRBJ2-3	TRBD1	NA	16	CASSFPGAGGADTQYF	TGTGCCAGCAGTTTCCCCGGGGCAGGGGGCGCAGATACGCAGTATTTT
TRBV10-3	TRBJ2-2	TRBD1	NA	14	CAISGDSPTGELFF	TGTGCCATCAGTGGGGACAGCCCCACCGGGGAGCTGTTTTTT
TRBV3-1/TRBV3-2	TRBJ1-2	NA	NA	13	CASSQVADYGYTF	TGTGCCAGCAGCCAAGTCGCGGACTATGGCTACACCTTC
TRBV19	TRBJ1-2	NA	NA	14	CASSITRGMDGYTF	TGTGCCAGTAGTATTACTAGGGGGATGGATGGCTACACCTTC
TRBV24-1	TRBJ2-3	NA	NA	14	CATSDSRGIGTQYF	TGTGCCACCAGTGATTCGAGAGGTATTGGTACGCAGTATTTT
TRBV7-2	TRBJ2-3	TRBD1	NA	17	CASSLGQGTGLTDTQYF	TGTGCCAGCAGCTTGGGACAGGGTACAGGACTCACAGATACGCAGTATTTT
TRBV7-9	TRBJ2-7	TRBD1	NA	15	CASSLAQGVPHEQYF	TGTGCCAGCAGCTTAGCTCAGGGGGTACCCCACGAGCAGTACTTC
TRBV11-2	TRBJ1-3	NA	NA	12	CASHHSGNTIYF	TGTGCCAGCCATCACTCTGGAAACACCATATATTTT
TRBV7-2	TRBJ2-7	NA	once	14	CASSKGTPPYEQYF	TGTGCCAGCAGCAAAGGGACACCTCCCTACGAGCAGTACTTC
TRBV11-3	TRBJ2-1	TRBD2	NA	18	CASSASGILVSRSNEQFF	TGTGCCAGCAGTGCTAGCGGGATTTTGGTCTCCCGCTCGAATGAGCAGTTCTTC
TRBV30	TRBJ2-7	TRBD1	NA	15	CAWSRGGTGIYEQYF	TGTGCCTGGAGTCGTGGGGGGACAGGGATTTACGAGCAGTACTTC
TRBV18	TRBJ1-3	NA	once	12	CASSPDRDTIYF	TGTGCCAGCTCACCAGATCGGGACACCATATATTTT
TRBV24-1	TRBJ2-2	TRBD1	NA	15	CATMGTGRDTGELFF	TGTGCCACCATGGGGACAGGCCGGGACACCGGGGAGCTGTTTTTT
TRBV24-1	TRBJ1-5	TRBD1	once	17	CATSGGGQVESNQPQHF	TGTGCCACCAGTGGGGGGGGACAGGTTGAAAGCAATCAGCCCCAGCATTTT
TRBV29-1	TRBJ2-2	NA	NA	20	CAIKTPSPGLGGANTGELFF	TGCGCCATCAAAACCCCCTCCCCGGGTTTAGGGGGGGCAAACACCGGGGAGCTGTTTTTT
TRBV6-6	TRBJ2-1	TRBD1	NA	13	CASSRDSYNEQFF	TGTGCCAGCAGTAGGGACAGTTACAATGAGCAGTTCTTC
TRBV24-1	TRBJ1-6	NA	few	14	CATSQSLNNSPLHF	TGTGCCACCAGCCAGTCCCTGAATAATTCACCCCTCCACTTT
TRBV6-5	TRBJ2-3	NA	few	12	CASGGSTDTQYF	TGTGCCAGCGGGGGGAGCACAGATACGCAGTATTTT
TRBV6-2/TRBV6-3	TRBJ1-5	NA	few	16	CASSHRERLGNQPQHF	TGTGCCAGCAGCCACAGGGAAAGATTGGGCAATCAGCCCCAGCATTTT
TRBV7-2	TRBJ1-1	TRBD1	once	14	CASSLVSGQAEAFF	TGTGCCAGCAGCTTAGTATCGGGACAGGCGGAAGCTTTCTTT
TRBV4-2	TRBJ1-5	NA	once	17	CASSQASDGLSNQPQHF	TGTGCCAGCAGCCAAGCGAGCGACGGTCTTAGCAATCAGCCCCAGCATTTT
TRBV6-5	TRBJ2-7	NA	NA	13	CASSYSAGDEQYF	TGTGCCAGCAGTTACTCGGCAGGCGACGAGCAGTACTTC
TRBV6-5	TRBJ1-1	NA	once	12	CSATVLNTEAFF	TGTTCGGCGACAGTACTGAACACTGAAGCTTTCTTT
TRBV5-5	TRBJ1-3	NA	NA	14	CASSLGSSGNTIYF	TGTGCCAGCAGCTTGGGGAGCTCTGGAAACACCATATATTTT
TRBV6-2/TRBV6-3	TRBJ2-1	TRBD2	NA	17	CASSRPGLAGAGNEQFF	TGTGCCAGCAGTCGCCCGGGACTAGCGGGAGCAGGCAATGAGCAGTTCTTC
TRBV30	TRBJ1-2	NA	NA	14	CAWDRVNRVSGYTF	TGTGCCTGGGATAGAGTCAACAGGGTCAGCGGCTACACCTTC
TRBV15	TRBJ1-5	NA	NA	12	CATSRDSQPQHF	TGTGCCACCAGCAGAGACAGTCAGCCCCAGCATTTT
TRBV7-2	TRBJ2-5	TRBD1	NA	14	CASSPSGGLETQYF	TGTGCCAGCAGCCCATCAGGGGGCCTGGAGACCCAGTACTTC
TRBV21-1	TRBJ1-6	NA	once	15	CASSKGTGHNSPLHF	TGTGCCAGCAGCAAAGGGACAGGACATAATTCACCCCTCCACTTT
TRBV3-1/TRBV3-2	TRBJ1-3	NA	NA	14	CASSPGPGGNTIYF	TGTGCCAGCAGCCCTGGGCCAGGCGGAAACACCATATATTTT
TRBV27	TRBJ2-5	NA	NA	16	CASSRGKNWFQETQYF	TGTGCCAGCAGTCGGGGGAAAAACTGGTTTCAAGAGACCCAGTACTTC
TRBV19	TRBJ1-2	TRBD1	NA	17	CASSSRGRDRGLHGYTF	TGTGCCAGTAGTTCGAGGGGCCGAGACAGGGGGCTACATGGCTACACCTTC
TRBV6-5	TRBJ2-2	TRBD2	NA	15	CASSSLAGGTGELFF	TGTGCCAGCAGTTCCTTAGCGGGGGGCACCGGGGAGCTGTTTTTT
TRBV7-9	TRBJ1-5	TRBD1	NA	14	CASSRTGGNQPQHF	TGTGCCAGCAGCCGGACAGGGGGCAATCAGCCCCAGCATTTT
TRBV29-1	TRBJ1-3	NA	once	12	CSATASGNTIYF	TGCAGCGCGACAGCCTCTGGAAACACCATATATTTT
TRBV20-1	TRBJ1-5	NA	NA	10	CSAAPEPQHF	TGCAGTGCTGCCCCAGAGCCCCAGCATTTT
TRBV2	TRBJ1-2	TRBD1	few	12	CASSATDRGYTF	TGTGCCAGCAGTGCGACGGACAGGGGCTACACCTTC